This T cell receptor beta chain came from a study of blood T cell repertoires in COVID-19. Study background: From the United States, Italy and Spain came samples of acute and convalescent COVID-19.

The CDR3 has 14 amino acids. Per germline, CDR1 KGHDR and CDR2 SFDVKD. The ends lost 6 bases at V and 1 base at J; junction bases unmatched: 2. In the source study's methods: Reference gene primer amplification gave nucleated cell count estimates. Assay used: immunoSEQ multiplex PCR; TCRdb lists only in-frame clones, some missing. V, J and clone size reflect that table, while D and trimming were determined from the DNA. The sample holds about 300,000 clones, about 88% seen once. The V gene is TRBV24-1, the J gene TRBJ2-1, with 7 bases that match TRBD2. Specimen: peripheral blood. This clonotype was sampled from a man between 65 and 80 years old with acute or convalescent COVID-19. CDR3 DNA: TGTGCCACCAGTCCAGCGGGATCCTACAATGAGCAGTTCTTC. This codes for CATSPAGSYNEQFF.